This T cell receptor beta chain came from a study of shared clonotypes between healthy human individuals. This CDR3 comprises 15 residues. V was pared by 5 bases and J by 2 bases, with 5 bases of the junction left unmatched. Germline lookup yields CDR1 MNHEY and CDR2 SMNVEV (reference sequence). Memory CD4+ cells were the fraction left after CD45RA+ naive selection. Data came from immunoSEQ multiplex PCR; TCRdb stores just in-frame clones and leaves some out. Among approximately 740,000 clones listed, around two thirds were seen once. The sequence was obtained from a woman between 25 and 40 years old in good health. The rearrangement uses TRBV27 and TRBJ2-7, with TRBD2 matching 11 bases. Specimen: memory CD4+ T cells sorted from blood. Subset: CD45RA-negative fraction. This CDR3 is CASSPGTSGTYEQYF. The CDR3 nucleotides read TGTGCCAGCAGTCCAGGGACTAGCGGAACCTACGAGCAGTACTTC.